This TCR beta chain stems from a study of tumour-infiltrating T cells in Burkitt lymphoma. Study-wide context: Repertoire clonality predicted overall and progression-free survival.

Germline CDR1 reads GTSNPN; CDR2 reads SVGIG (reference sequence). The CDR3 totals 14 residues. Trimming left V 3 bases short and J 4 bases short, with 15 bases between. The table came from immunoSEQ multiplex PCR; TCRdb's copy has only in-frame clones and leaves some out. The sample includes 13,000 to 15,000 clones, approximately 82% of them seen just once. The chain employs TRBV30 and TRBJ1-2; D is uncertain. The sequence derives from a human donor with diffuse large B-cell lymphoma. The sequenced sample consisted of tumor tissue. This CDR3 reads CAWRPEKSTYGYTF. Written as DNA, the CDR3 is TGTGCCTGGAGACCTGAAAAATCTACCTATGGCTACACCTTC.